The source of this T cell receptor (beta chain) is a study of Ad26.COV2.S vaccination and SARS-CoV-2 variants. Study details: Once or twice, 56 days apart, Ad26.COV2.S was delivered intramuscularly.

Study-wide results and limits: Vaccine recipients had higher spike-specific TCR breadth than placebo recipients. An underestimation of total T cell responses may have resulted from the TCR breadth and depth analyses.

The V and J ends lost 0 bases and 0 bases respectively, with 9 bases between them. CDR1 and CDR2 from the germline V gene are MNHNS and SASEGT. The CDR3 runs 15 residues. In regard to this clone: Its antigen is still unknown.

TCRdb keeps only in-frame clones here, not all; method: immunoSEQ multiplex PCR. The sample consists of about 350,000 clones, 88% of them appearing once. As for treatment: over 15 received Ad26.COV2.S at low or high dose, single or two shots; roughly five received placebo; per-sample allocation not given. Material that was analyzed had been drawn on day 63 after the first vaccine or placebo injection. It was Wuhan-strain SARS-CoV-2 spike that the Ad26 vaccine vector expressed. This TCR came from a person between 18 and 65 years old who received the Ad26.COV2.S COVID-19 vaccine or a placebo. This chain uses TRBV6-1 with TRBJ2-7; no clear D gene. The sample in question was peripheral blood, obtained in a trial of Ad26.COV2.S vaccine versus placebo. The CDR3 region has the DNA TGTGCCAGCAGTGAAGCGTTACGAAGCTCCTACGAGCAGTACTTC. Its protein is CASSEALRSSYEQYF.